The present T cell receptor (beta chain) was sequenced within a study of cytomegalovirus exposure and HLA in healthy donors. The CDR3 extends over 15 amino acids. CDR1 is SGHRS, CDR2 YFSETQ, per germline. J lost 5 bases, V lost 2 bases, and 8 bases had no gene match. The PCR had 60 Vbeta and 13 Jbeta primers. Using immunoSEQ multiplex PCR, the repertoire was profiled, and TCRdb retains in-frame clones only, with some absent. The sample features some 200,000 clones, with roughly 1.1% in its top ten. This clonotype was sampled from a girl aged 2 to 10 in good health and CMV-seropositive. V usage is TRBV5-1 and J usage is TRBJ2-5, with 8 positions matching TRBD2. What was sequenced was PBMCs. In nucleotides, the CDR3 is TGCGCCAGCAGCTTTTTGCGGGCTAGCGGGGAGACCCAGTACTTC. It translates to CASSFLRASGETQYF.